One and the same sample provided the 21 T cell receptor beta chains below, sequenced in a study of T cells after yellow fever vaccination (dated by TCRdb to about 2019). The treatment or condition label, as the study defines it: live attenuated yellow fever vaccine strain. Libraries came from 5' RACE. Instrument on record: Illumina HiSeq 2500. The raw public reads went through TCRdb reprocessing: fastp at Q25, MiXCR clone calling, in-frame beta chains kept. All rows with the same CDR3 protein become a single entry with the most common DNA and genes. The sample records around 500,000 distinct CDR3 sequences, 20% to 25% of which are singletons. About 17% of the sample goes to the ten largest clones. Sequenced here: PBMCs, sampled roughly 20 days after the first yellow fever vaccination. These receptors were collected from a man aged 18 to 30 who received the YFV17D yellow fever vaccine.

The J gene is TRBJ2-5, the V gene TRBV5-1; D may be TRBD1 (5 bases). CDR1 and CDR2 from the germline V gene are SGHRS and YFSETQ. The CDR3 is 14 amino acids. The V end was cut by 2 bases, the J end by 2 bases, with 10 bases between. Written as DNA, the CDR3 is TGCGCCAGCAGCTTCTATAAGGGGCAAGAGACCCAGTACTTC. This codes for CASSFYKGQETQYF.

This clonotype has ten or more counts. J is TRBJ2-5 and V is TRBV12-3 or TRBV12-4, with 7 bases that match TRBD2. The ends lost 7 bases at V and 4 bases at J; junction bases unmatched: 9. The CDR3 is 14 amino acids. CDR3 DNA: TGTGCCAGCACCACCTTTGGCGGGGGAGAGACCCAGTACTTC. Translating it yields CASTTFGGGETQYF.

This clonotype was seen a few times. The chain carries TRBV7-2 and TRBJ2-5, with 7 bases aligning to TRBD1. This CDR3 comprises 13 residues. Germline-derived CDR1 and CDR2 are SGHTA and FQGNSA. V gave up 5 bases and J gave up 4 bases; unmatched junction bases: 4. The CDR3 is CASSAYRGETQYF. The CDR3 DNA reads TGTGCCAGCAGCGCGTACAGGGGAGAGACCCAGTACTTC.

This chain links TRBV13 with TRBJ2-5; D gene uncertain. V was trimmed by 3 bases and J by 5 bases, leaving 10 bases between them. The CDR3 covers 13 residues. Germline assignment: CDR1 PRHDT and CDR2 FYEKMQ (reference sequence). The CDR3 nucleotides are TGTGCCAGCAGCTTTAGCATGCGGGAGACCCAGTACTTC. Translating gives CASSFSMRETQYF.

This sequence joins TRBV6-2 or TRBV6-3 and TRBJ2-3; tentative D call: TRBD2 (5 bases). V lost 9 bases, J lost 10 bases, and 29 bases lay in between. From germline, CDR1 is MNHEY and CDR2 SVGEGT. The CDR3 covers 16 residues. The CDR3 here is CARPFSMGDPPDPQYF. The CDR3 DNA reads TGTGCCAGACCTTTTTCGATGGGAGACCCTCCGGATCCGCAGTATTTT.

V gene TRBV11-2 combines with J gene TRBJ2-3; D is tentatively TRBD1 or TRBD2 (6 bases each). From germline, CDR1 is SGHAT and CDR2 FQNNGV. The CDR3 spans 17 residues. V dropped 4 bases and J dropped 2 bases, with 19 bases sitting between them. DNA of the CDR3: TGTGCCAGCAGCTCCTATGGGCTAGGGGGGAACACAGATACGCAGTATTTT. As protein: CASSSYGLGGNTDTQYF. Using reference TRBV11-2 and TRBJ2-3 for the parts outside the CDR3, the full variable domain is EAGVAQSPRYKIIEKRQSVAFWCNPISGHATLYWYQQILGQGPKLLIQFQNNGVVDDSQLPKDRFSAERLKGVDSTLKIQPAKLEDSAVYLCASSSYGLGGNTDTQYFGPGTRLTVL.

In this sample, this clonotype turned up a few times. This chain uses TRBV7-8 with TRBJ1-1, with D hard to call. The V end lost 4 bases, the J end lost 0 bases, and 12 bases lay between the germline ends. Germline CDR1 is SGHVS and CDR2 is FQNEAQ. The length of the CDR3 is 15 residues. The chain's CDR3 is CASSSRSNVNTEAFF. The CDR3 DNA is TGTGCCAGCAGCTCACGATCCAATGTGAACACTGAAGCTTTCTTT. The full variable domain, completed using reference TRBV7-8 and TRBJ1-1, is GAGVSQSPRYKVAKRGQDVALRCDPISGHVSLFWYQQALGQGPEFLTYFQNEAQLDKSGLPSDRFFAERPEGSVSTLKIQRTQQEDSAVYLCASSSRSNVNTEAFFGQGTRLTVV.

This chain connects TRBV5-8 to TRBJ2-7, with D unclear. The V end was cut by 0 bases, the J end by 2 bases, with 12 bases between. Germline-derived CDR1 and CDR2 are SGHTS and YDEGEE. The CDR3 loop spans 15 amino acids. This CDR3 reads CASSLGTFGTYEQYV. Here the CDR3 DNA reads TGTGCCAGCAGCTTGGGTACTTTTGGCACCTACGAGCAGTACGTC.

The rearrangement joins TRBV6-5 to TRBJ2-7; no clear D gene. The V and J ends lost 0 bases and 0 bases respectively, with 9 bases between them. Germline V CDR1 and CDR2: MNHEY, SVGAGI. The length of the CDR3 is 15 residues. The CDR3 nucleotides are TGTGCCAGCAGTTACTCAAACGCTTACTCCTACGAGCAGTACTTC. Translating gives CASSYSNAYSYEQYF.

This clonotype has just a few counts. CDR3 in amino acids: CASSLREGDTQYF. CDR3 bases: TGTGCCAGCAGCTTAAGAGAGGGAGATACGCAGTATTTT. The V and J genes are TRBV7-3 and TRBJ2-3; a weak D match, TRBD2 (5 bases). Germline CDR1 and CDR2: SGHTA and FQGTGA. The V and J ends lost 1 base and 5 bases respectively, with 7 bases between them. CDR3 length: 13 amino acids. The complete variable domain, with remaining parts taken from reference TRBV7-3 and TRBJ2-3, reads GAGVSQTPSNKVTEKGKYVELRCDPISGHTALYWYRQSLGQGPEFLIYFQGTGAADDSGLPNDRFFAVRPEGSVSTLKIQRTERGDSAVYLCASSLREGDTQYFGPGTRLTVL.

In its sample, this clonotype was seen a few times. V usage is TRBV7-2 and J usage is TRBJ1-2; D is ambiguous. The CDR3 has 11 residues. Trimming shortened V by 4 bases and J by 5 bases, and 5 bases separated the two germline ends. Per the germline V gene, CDR1 is SGHTA and CDR2 is FQGNSA. For the CDR3, the DNA is TGTGCCAGCAGCTCCCGATATGGCTACACCTTC. It encodes CASSSRYGYTF.

The rearrangement joins TRBV4-3 to TRBJ2-3; D unclear. This CDR3 contains 16 residues. Trimming removed 0 bases at V and 4 bases at J, with 14 bases between. Per the germline V gene, CDR1 is LGHNA and CDR2 is YSLEER. The CDR3: CASSQEAWDGSDTQYF. In DNA, the CDR3 is TGCGCCAGCAGCCAAGAGGCTTGGGATGGATCAGATACGCAGTATTTT.

This clonotype was counted many times. The CDR3 protein is CASSQGGSGETQYF. As DNA, the CDR3 is TGTGCCAGCAGCCAAGGGGGCTCGGGGGAGACCCAGTACTTC. J is TRBJ2-5 and V is TRBV3-1; D tentatively fits TRBD1 or TRBD2 (5 bases each). V was trimmed by 1 base and J by 5 bases, leaving 11 bases between them. The CDR3 loop spans 14 amino acids. CDR1 is LGHDT, CDR2 YNNKEL, per germline (reference sequence).

This clonotype turned up a few times. The chain couples TRBV4-3 to TRBJ2-1; unclear D gene. CDR3 length: 18 residues. Between the trimmed V and J ends, which lost 0 bases and 4 bases, there was a span of 19 bases. Germline V gives CDR1 LGHNA, CDR2 YSLEER. This CDR3 is CASSQDHLSDGLYNEQFF. In nucleotides, the CDR3 is TGCGCCAGCAGCCAAGATCATTTGTCTGACGGTCTTTACAATGAGCAGTTCTTC.

This clonotype was observed a handful of times. The chain joins TRBV28 to TRBJ2-7, with a tentative D call TRBD2 (7 bases). The CDR3 runs to 14 residues. Trimming cost V 5 bases and J 3 bases, with 14 bases left between them. CDR1 and CDR2 (germline): MDHEN, SYDVKM. The CDR3 bases are TGTGCCAGCAGTGCGGGGGACACGTACTACGAGCAGTACGTC. This encodes CASSAGDTYYEQYV.

V and J are TRBV20-1 and TRBJ2-1; D perhaps matches TRBD2 (6 bases). Germline V gives CDR1 DFQATT, CDR2 SNEGSKA (reference sequence). CDR3 size: 15 residues. V dropped 6 bases and J dropped 10 bases, with 25 bases sitting between them. The CDR3 reads CSATQSADGAGEQFF. The CDR3 coding sequence is TGCAGTGCAACGCAGTCCGCCGATGGGGCGGGGGAGCAGTTCTTC.

V and J are TRBV12-5 and TRBJ1-1; no definite D call. CDR3 length: 12 amino acids. Between the trimmed V and J ends, which lost 4 bases and 3 bases, there was a span of 6 bases. Germline loops: CDR1 LGHNT, CDR2 FRNRAP. The CDR3 protein is CASGSQDTEAFF. CDR3 DNA: TGTGCTAGTGGTTCTCAGGACACTGAAGCTTTCTTT.

The V call is TRBV5-1, the J call TRBJ2-1; TRBD2 agrees at 8 bases. The CDR3 extends over 15 amino acids. Losses at the gene ends were 4 bases for V and 0 bases for J; bases not matched to a gene: 3. From germline, CDR1 is SGHRS and CDR2 YFSETQ. CDR3 DNA sequence: TGCGCCAGCAGCGCCGGGGGGGGCTCCTACAATGAGCAGTTCTTC. It codes for CASSAGGGSYNEQFF.

The table lists this clonotype with a few counts. The rearrangement joins TRBV14 to TRBJ2-2, with a possible D match to TRBD2 (7 bases). This CDR3 comprises 18 residues. V was trimmed by 0 bases and J by 4 bases, leaving 18 bases between them. CDR1 and CDR2 (germline): SGHDN, FVKESK. CDR3 loop: CASSQEPWTGGLTGELFF. In nucleotides, the CDR3 is TGTGCCAGCAGCCAAGAGCCATGGACGGGGGGCCTCACCGGGGAGCTGTTTTTT. Full variable domain (rest looked up from reference TRBV14 and TRBJ2-2): EAGVTQFPSHSVIEKGQTVTLRCDPISGHDNLYWYRRVMGKEIKFLLHFVKESKQDESGMPNNRFLAERTGGTYSTLKVQPAELEDSGVYFCASSQEPWTGGLTGELFFGEGSRLTVL.

The chain employs TRBV11-3 and TRBJ1-6; TRBD1 might be the D (5 bases). Germline assignment: CDR1 SGHNT and CDR2 YENEEA. The ends were cut back, 5 bases at V and 7 bases at J, with 9 bases in the middle. This CDR3 spans 13 amino acids. The CDR3 DNA reads TGTGCCAGCAGCCGGGACGGAAATTCACCCCTCCACTTT. Translating gives CASSRDGNSPLHF. Full variable domain (missing parts from reference TRBV11-3 and TRBJ1-6): EAGVVQSPRYKIIEKKQPVAFWCNPISGHNTLYWYLQNLGQGPELLIRYENEEAVDDSQLPKDRFSAERLKGVDSTLKIQPAELGDSAVYLCASSRDGNSPLHFGNGTRLTVT.

This chain joins TRBV5-4 and TRBJ2-1, with TRBD2 as a possible D gene (6 bases). The CDR3 sequence is 12 residues long. From germline, CDR1 is SGHNT and CDR2 YYREEE (reference sequence). The V gene lost 0 bases and the J gene lost 12 bases, with 10 bases spanning the gap. CDR3 residues: CASSLVGAGQFF. The CDR3 DNA reads as TGTGCCAGCAGCTTGGTGGGAGCGGGGCAGTTCTTC.